This record concerns one T cell receptor beta chain sequence. The target antigen is unknown. V was trimmed by 0 bases and J by 1 base, leaving 8 bases between them. The germline V gene has CDR1 LNHDA and CDR2 SQIVND (reference sequence). This CDR3 contains 15 residues. Healthy bone marrow donors made up the cohort. This specimen comes from a study of cytomegalovirus exposure and HLA in healthy donors. Study outcomes and limitations: Accounts indicate the classifier identified cytomegalovirus status with strong specificity and sensitivity. The authors reported that TCR beta sequences could predict HLA-A and HLA-B alleles. These predictions were accurate for most subjects in the first cohort.

Amplification used 60 Vbeta primers and 13 Jbeta primers. The data were produced by immunoSEQ multiplex PCR, yet TCRdb's version contains in-frame clones alone and is incomplete. The sample contains roughly 77,000 clones, about 68% of which appear only once. This TCR came from a woman aged 45 to 65 in good health and CMV-seropositive. This chain links TRBV19 with TRBJ2-3, with D perhaps TRBD2 (5 bases). Sequences were obtained from PBMCs. DNA of the CDR3: TGTGCCAGTAGTATAGAGAGGGTGGGCACAGATACGCAGTATTTT. It specifies CASSIERVGTDTQYF.